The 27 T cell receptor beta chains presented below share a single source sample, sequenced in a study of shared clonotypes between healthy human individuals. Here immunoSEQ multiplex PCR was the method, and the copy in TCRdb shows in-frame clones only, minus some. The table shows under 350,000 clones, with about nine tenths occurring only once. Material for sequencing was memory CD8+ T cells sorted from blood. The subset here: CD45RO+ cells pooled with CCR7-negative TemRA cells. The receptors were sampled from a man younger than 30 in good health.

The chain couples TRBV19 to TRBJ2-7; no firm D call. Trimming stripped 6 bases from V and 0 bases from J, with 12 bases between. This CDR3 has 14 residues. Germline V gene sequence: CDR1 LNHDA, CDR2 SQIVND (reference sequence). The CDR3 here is CASSLSRSSYEQYF. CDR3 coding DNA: TGTGCCAGTAGCCTTTCTAGGAGCTCCTACGAGCAGTACTTC. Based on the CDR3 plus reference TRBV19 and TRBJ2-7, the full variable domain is DGGITQSPKYLFRKEGQNVTLSCEQNLNHDAMYWYRQDPGQGLRLIYYSQIVNDFQKGDIAEGYSVSREKKESFPLTVTSAQKNPTAFYLCASSLSRSSYEQYFGPGTRLTVT.

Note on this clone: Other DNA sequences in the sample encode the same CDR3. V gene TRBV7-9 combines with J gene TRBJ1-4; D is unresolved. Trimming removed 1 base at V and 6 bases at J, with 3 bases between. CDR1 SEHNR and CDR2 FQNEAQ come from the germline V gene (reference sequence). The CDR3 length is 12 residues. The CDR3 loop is CASSLGDEKLFF. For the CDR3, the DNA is TGTGCCAGCAGCTTAGGGGATGAAAAACTGTTTTTT.

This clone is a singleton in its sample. The chain's CDR3 is CASSFSPGLAGTYEQYF. Written as DNA, the CDR3 is TGTGCCAGCAGCTTCTCTCCGGGACTAGCGGGAACCTACGAGCAGTACTTC. The genes are TRBV5-4 and TRBJ2-7, with TRBD2 matching over 13 bases. The trim removed 2 bases at V and 2 bases at J, leaving 7 bases unmatched. Germline lookup yields CDR1 SGHNT and CDR2 YYREEE (reference sequence). The CDR3 is 17 residues long.

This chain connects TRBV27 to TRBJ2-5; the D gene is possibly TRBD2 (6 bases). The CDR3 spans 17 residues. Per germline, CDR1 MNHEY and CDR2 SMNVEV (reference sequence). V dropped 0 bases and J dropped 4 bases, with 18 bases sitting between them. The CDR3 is CASSLSMEGSNGETQYF. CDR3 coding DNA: TGTGCCAGCAGTTTATCGATGGAGGGGTCGAACGGAGAGACCCAGTACTTC.

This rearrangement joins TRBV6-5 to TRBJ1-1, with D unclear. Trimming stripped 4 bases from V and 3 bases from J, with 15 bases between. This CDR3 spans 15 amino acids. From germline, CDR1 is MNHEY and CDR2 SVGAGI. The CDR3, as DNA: TGTGCCAGCAGTTCCCGGGAGGGTAGTTACACTGAAGCTTTCTTT. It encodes CASSSREGSYTEAFF.

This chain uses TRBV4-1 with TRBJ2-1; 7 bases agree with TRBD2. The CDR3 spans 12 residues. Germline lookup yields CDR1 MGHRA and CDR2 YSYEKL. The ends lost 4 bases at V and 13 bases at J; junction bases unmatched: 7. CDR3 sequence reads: CASSLTGRAQFF. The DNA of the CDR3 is TGCGCCAGCAGCCTTACTGGGAGGGCCCAGTTCTTC.

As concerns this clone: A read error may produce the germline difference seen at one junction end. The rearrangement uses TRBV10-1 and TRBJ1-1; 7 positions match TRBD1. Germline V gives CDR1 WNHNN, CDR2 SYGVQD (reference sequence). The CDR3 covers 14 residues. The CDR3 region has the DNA TGCGCCAGCAGTGAGACCGGGACAGCGAGTAGAGTTTCCTTT. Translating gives CASSETGTASRVSF.

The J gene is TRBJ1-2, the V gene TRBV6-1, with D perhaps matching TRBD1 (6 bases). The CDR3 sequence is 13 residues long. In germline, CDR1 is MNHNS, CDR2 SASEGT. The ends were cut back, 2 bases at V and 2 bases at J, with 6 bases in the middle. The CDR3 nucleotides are TGTGCCAGCAGTGAAAGGGGGAACTATGGCTACACCTTC. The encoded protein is CASSERGNYGYTF.

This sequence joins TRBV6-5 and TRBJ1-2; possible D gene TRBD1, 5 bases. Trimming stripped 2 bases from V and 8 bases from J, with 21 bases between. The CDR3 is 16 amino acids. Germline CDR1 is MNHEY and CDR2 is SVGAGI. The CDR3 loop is CASSYPTGTPLGGYTF. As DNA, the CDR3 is TGTGCCAGCAGTTACCCCACCGGGACGCCACTTGGGGGCTACACCTTC.

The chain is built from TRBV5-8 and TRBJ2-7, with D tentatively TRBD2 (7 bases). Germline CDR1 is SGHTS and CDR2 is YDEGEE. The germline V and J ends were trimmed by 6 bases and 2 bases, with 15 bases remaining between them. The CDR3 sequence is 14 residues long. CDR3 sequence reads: CASNEGGGPYEQYF. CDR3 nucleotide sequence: TGTGCCAGCAACGAGGGGGGAGGGCCCTACGAGCAGTACTTC. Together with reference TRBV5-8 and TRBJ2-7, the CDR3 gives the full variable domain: EAGVTQSPTHLIKTRGQQATLRCSPISGHTSVYWYQQALGLGLQFLLWYDEGEERNRGNFPPRFSGRQFPNYSSELNVNALELEDSALYLCASNEGGGPYEQYFGPGTRLTVT.

The DNA for the CDR3 is TGTGCCGCCCTGCGGGACAGTTCTAACTATGGCTACACCTTC. Protein: CAALRDSSNYGYTF. The genes are TRBV10-3 and TRBJ1-2; 7 nucleotides agree with TRBD1. The CDR3 runs 14 residues. The V segment lost 11 bases and the J segment 0 bases; nucleotides outside the gene matches: 9. Germline V gives CDR1 ENHRY, CDR2 SYGVKD.

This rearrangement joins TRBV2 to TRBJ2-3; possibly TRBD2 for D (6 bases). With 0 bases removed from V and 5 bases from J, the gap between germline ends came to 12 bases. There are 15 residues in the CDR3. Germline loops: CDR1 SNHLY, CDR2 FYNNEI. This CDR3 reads CASSEASGGLDTQYF. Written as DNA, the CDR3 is TGTGCCAGCAGTGAAGCTAGCGGAGGGCTAGATACGCAGTATTTT. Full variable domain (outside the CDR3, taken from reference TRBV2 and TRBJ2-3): EPEVTQTPSHQVTQMGQEVILRCVPISNHLYFYWYRQILGQKVEFLVSFYNNEISEKSEIFDDQFSVERPDGSNFTLKIRSTKLEDSAMYFCASSEASGGLDTQYFGPGTRLTVL.

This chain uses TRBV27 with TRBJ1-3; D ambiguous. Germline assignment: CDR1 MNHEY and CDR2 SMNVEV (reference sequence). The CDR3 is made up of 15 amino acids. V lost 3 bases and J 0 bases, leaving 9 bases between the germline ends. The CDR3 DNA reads TGTGCCAGCAGTTTGAGTGGCGGCTCTGGAAACACCATATATTTT. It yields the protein CASSLSGGSGNTIYF.

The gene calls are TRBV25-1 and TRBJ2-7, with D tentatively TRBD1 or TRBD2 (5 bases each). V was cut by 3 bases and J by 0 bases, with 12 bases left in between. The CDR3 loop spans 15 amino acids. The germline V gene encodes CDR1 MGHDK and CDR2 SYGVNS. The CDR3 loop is CASSDWGMSSYEQYF. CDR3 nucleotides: TGTGCCAGCAGTGACTGGGGGATGAGCTCCTACGAGCAGTACTTC.

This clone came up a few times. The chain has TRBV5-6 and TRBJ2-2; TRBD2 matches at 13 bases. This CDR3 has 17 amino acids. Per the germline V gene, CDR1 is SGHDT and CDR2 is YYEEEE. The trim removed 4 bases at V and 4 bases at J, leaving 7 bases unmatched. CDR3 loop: CASSILTSGRVTGELFF. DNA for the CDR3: TGTGCCAGCAGCATCCTCACTAGCGGGAGGGTCACCGGGGAGCTGTTTTTT.

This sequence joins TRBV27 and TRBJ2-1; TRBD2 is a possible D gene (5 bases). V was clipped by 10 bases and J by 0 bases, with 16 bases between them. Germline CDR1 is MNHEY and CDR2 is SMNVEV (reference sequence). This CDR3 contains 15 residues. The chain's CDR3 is CATYYAGSSYNEQFF. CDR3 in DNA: TGTGCCACGTACTATGCGGGTAGCTCCTACAATGAGCAGTTCTTC.

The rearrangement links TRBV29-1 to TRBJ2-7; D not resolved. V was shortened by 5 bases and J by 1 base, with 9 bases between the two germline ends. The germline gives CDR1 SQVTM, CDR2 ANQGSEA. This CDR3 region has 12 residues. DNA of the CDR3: TGCAGCGTTCTGACTCCTTCCTACGAGCAGTACTTC. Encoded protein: CSVLTPSYEQYF.

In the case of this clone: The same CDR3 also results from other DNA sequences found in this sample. This CDR3 is CASSLYNSPLHF. The CDR3 DNA is TGTGCCAGCAGTTTATATAATTCACCCCTCCACTTT. The chain uses TRBV27 and TRBJ1-6; D is ambiguous. The CDR3 loop spans 12 amino acids. Germline CDR1 and CDR2: MNHEY and SMNVEV (reference sequence). V lost 1 base and J 5 bases, leaving 0 bases between the germline ends.

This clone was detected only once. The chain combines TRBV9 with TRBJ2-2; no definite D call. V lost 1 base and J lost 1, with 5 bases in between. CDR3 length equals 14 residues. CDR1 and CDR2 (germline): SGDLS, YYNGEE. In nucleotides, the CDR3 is TGTGCCAGCAGCGTATTGTTGAACACCGGGGAGCTGTTTTTT. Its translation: CASSVLLNTGELFF. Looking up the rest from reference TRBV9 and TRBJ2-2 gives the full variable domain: DSGVTQTPKHLITATGQRVTLRCSPRSGDLSVYWYQQSLDQGLQFLIQYYNGEERAKGNILERFSAQQFPDLHSELNLSSLELGDSALYFCASSVLLNTGELFFGEGSRLTVL.

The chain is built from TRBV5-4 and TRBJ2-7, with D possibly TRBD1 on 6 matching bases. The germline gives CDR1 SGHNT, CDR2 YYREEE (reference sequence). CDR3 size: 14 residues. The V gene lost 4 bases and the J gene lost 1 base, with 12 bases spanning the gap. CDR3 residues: CASSPTRGSYEQYF. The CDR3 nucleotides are TGTGCCAGCAGCCCCACCAGGGGTTCCTACGAGCAGTACTTC. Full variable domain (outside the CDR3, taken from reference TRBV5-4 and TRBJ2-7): ETGVTQSPTHLIKTRGQQVTLRCSSQSGHNTVSWYQQALGQGPQFIFQYYREEENGRGNFPPRFSGLQFPNYSSELNVNALELDDSALYLCASSPTRGSYEQYFGPGTRLTVT.

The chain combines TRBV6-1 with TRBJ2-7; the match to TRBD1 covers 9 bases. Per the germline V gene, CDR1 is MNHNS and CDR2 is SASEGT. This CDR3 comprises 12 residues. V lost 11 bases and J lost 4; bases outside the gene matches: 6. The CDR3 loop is CAVRDRAYEQYF. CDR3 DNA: TGTGCCGTCCGGGACAGGGCGTACGAGCAGTACTTC.

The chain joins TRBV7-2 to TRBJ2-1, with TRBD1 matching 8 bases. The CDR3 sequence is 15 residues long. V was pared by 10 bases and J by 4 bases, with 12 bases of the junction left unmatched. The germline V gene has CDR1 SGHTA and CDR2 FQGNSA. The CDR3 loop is CATSRTGMEYNEQFF. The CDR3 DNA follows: TGTGCCACCTCGCGGACAGGGATGGAATACAATGAGCAGTTCTTC.

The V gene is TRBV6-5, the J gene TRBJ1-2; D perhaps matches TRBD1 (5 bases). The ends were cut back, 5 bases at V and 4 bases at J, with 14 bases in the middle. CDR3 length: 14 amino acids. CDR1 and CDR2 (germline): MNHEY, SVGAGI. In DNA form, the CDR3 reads TGTGCCAGCAGTACGGGACTCACTGGCTATGGCTACACCTTC. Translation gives CASSTGLTGYGYTF.

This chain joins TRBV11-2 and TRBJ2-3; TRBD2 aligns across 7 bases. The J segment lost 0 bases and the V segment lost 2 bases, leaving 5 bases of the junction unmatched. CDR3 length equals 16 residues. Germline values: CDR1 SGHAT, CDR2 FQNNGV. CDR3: CASSLFGRASTDTQYF. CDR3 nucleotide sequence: TGTGCCAGCAGCTTATTTGGGAGGGCAAGCACAGATACGCAGTATTTT.

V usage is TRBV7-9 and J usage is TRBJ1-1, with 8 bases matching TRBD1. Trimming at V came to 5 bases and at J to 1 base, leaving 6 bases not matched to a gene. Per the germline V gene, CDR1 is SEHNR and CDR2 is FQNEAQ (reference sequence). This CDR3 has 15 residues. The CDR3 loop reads CASSKGDRRNTEAFF. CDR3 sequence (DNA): TGTGCCAGCAGCAAGGGGGACAGGAGGAACACTGAAGCTTTCTTT.

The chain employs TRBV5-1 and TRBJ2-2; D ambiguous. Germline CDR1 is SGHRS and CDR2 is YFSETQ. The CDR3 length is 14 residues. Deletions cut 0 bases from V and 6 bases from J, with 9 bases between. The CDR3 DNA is TGCGCCAGCAGCTTGGAGGCCTACCCCGGGGAGCTGTTTTTT. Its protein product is CASSLEAYPGELFF.

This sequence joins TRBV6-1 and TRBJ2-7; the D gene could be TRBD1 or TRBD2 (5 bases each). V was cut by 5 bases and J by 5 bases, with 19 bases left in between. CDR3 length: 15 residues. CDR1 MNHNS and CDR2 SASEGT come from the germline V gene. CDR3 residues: CASSSLRDPPNEQYF. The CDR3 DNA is TGTGCCAGCAGTTCGCTCCGGGACCCTCCGAACGAGCAGTACTTC.